This T cell receptor (beta chain) was retrieved from a study of CD8 T cells in Susac syndrome. About the study: At blood draw, Susac syndrome patients were therapy-naive, on corticosteroids, or on intravenous immunoglobulin alone. Study-level findings and limits: Clonal expansion did not appear in Susac syndrome CD4+ T cell repertoires.

Remarks on this clonotype: As yet, its antigen is unknown.

TCR beta sequencing covered blood CD8+ and CD4+ T cells. The CDR3 contains 12 residues. From germline, CDR1 is DFQATT and CDR2 SNEGSKA (reference sequence). V was clipped by 6 bases and J by 4 bases, with 12 bases between them. Random hexamers served to reverse transcribe roughly 0.45 to 1 ug RNA. TCRdb reanalysed the immunoSEQ multiplex PCR reads using MiXCR and keeps one entry per CDR3 protein. The sample has more than 200,000 distinct CDR3 sequences; 94% are singletons. The V and J genes are TRBV20-1 and TRBJ1-2; D might be TRBD1 (6 bases). The clonotype originates from a human donor with Susac syndrome. Material: CD4+ T cells from PBMCs. The CDR3 coding sequence is TGCAGTGCGACTGACAGGTTCTATGGCTACACCTTC. The encoded protein is CSATDRFYGYTF.